These 4 T cell receptor beta chains originate from one sample sequenced in a study of blood T cell repertoires in COVID-19. Sequencing was performed with immunoSEQ multiplex PCR; in TCRdb, only in-frame clones are kept and a portion is missing. Among nearly 80,000 clones listed, around 83% were seen once. The sequenced sample consisted of peripheral blood. Every receptor here comes from a woman aged 70-85 years with acute or convalescent COVID-19.

This sequence joins TRBV10-3 and TRBJ2-7, with TRBD2 matching 13 bases. Unmatched junction bases numbered 9, after V lost 0 bases and J lost 4 bases. The germline gives CDR1 ENHRY, CDR2 SYGVKD. This CDR3 comprises 18 residues. The CDR3 DNA follows: TGTGCCATCAGTGAGTCCACTAGCGGGAGGGCCATAAGTTACGAGCAGTACTTC. It specifies CAISESTSGRAISYEQYF.

CDR3 coding DNA: TGTGCCACCAGTGGCCCGGGACGGACAGGGCAGTACGAGCAGTACTTC. Residues: CATSGPGRTGQYEQYF. This sequence joins TRBV24-1 and TRBJ2-7, with TRBD1 matching 8 bases. The V gene's germline CDR1 is KGHDR and CDR2 SFDVKD. The V segment lost 5 bases and the J segment 4 bases; nucleotides outside the gene matches: 12. The CDR3 is made up of 16 amino acids.

J is TRBJ2-5 and V is TRBV30, with 15 bases identical to TRBD2. Germline values: CDR1 GTSNPN, CDR2 SVGIG (reference sequence). The CDR3 extends over 15 amino acids. Trimming at V came to 3 bases and at J to 5 bases, leaving 4 bases not matched to a gene. The CDR3 loop reads CAWSGLAGGGETQYF. Written as DNA, the CDR3 is TGTGCCTGGAGCGGACTAGCGGGAGGGGGTGAGACCCAGTACTTC.

J is TRBJ2-3 and V is TRBV7-8, with 9 bases that match TRBD2. V lost 5 bases and J lost 0; bases outside the gene matches: 18. CDR3 length: 20 amino acids. Germline-derived CDR1 and CDR2 are SGHVS and FQNEAQ. CDR3 region: CASSGRGGRFAGVSTDTQYF. CDR3 DNA: TGTGCCAGCAGCGGGCGGGGGGGCCGGTTTGCGGGAGTGAGCACAGATACGCAGTATTTT.